Listed below are T cell receptor beta chains from one sample, sequenced in a study of STAT5B mutations in CD4+ large granular lymphocyte leukemia. The repertoire was sequenced with immunoSEQ multiplex PCR; TCRdb's copy has only in-frame clones and lacks some. There are about 31,000 clones in the sample; around 74% occur only once, and more than 1% lies in the top ten. The sample comprised CD4+ T cells from blood buffy coats. Receptor source: a human donor in good health. Both conserved end residues are trimmed from each CDR3. Each record gives: V gene, CDR3 length, clone size, J gene, CDR3 protein. Clone size appears in some rows only: once, few, many, or a class for an expanded clone.

V gene: TRBV6-6
CDR3 length: 13
clone size: NA
J gene: TRBJ1-4
CDR3 protein: ASSYRPGSNEKLF

V gene: TRBV6-5
CDR3 length: 12
clone size: NA
J gene: TRBJ1-6
CDR3 protein: ASRQSANNSPLH

V gene: TRBV7-9
CDR3 length: 11
clone size: NA
J gene: TRBJ1-2
CDR3 protein: ASSSGTHYGYT

V gene: TRBV15
CDR3 length: 14
clone size: few
J gene: TRBJ2-5
CDR3 protein: ATSREQGAGGETQY

V gene: TRBV6-5
CDR3 length: 12
clone size: NA
J gene: TRBJ1-6
CDR3 protein: ASSTRDRASPLH

V gene: TRBV7-9
CDR3 length: 13
clone size: NA
J gene: TRBJ1-1
CDR3 protein: ASSYSGTENTEAF

V gene: TRBV10-3
CDR3 length: 13
clone size: NA
J gene: TRBJ2-1
CDR3 protein: AISASSGSRNEQF

V gene: TRBV10-2
CDR3 length: 11
clone size: few
J gene: TRBJ1-1
CDR3 protein: ASNRQGDTEAF

V gene: TRBV5-1
CDR3 length: 11
clone size: once
J gene: TRBJ1-1
CDR3 protein: ASSSGSNTEAF

V gene: TRBV7-2
CDR3 length: 13
clone size: NA
J gene: TRBJ2-1
CDR3 protein: ASSLEAGAGNEQF

V gene: TRBV27
CDR3 length: 15
clone size: once
J gene: TRBJ2-5
CDR3 protein: ASSPPLAGGPPETQY

V gene: TRBV5-8
CDR3 length: 12
clone size: once
J gene: TRBJ1-4
CDR3 protein: ASSRGQGYEKLF

V gene: TRBV19
CDR3 length: 11
clone size: NA
J gene: TRBJ2-7
CDR3 protein: ASASGTGYEQY

V gene: TRBV9
CDR3 length: 13
clone size: NA
J gene: TRBJ2-2
CDR3 protein: ASSLFSGSTGELF

V gene: TRBV7-9
CDR3 length: 14
clone size: few
J gene: TRBJ1-2
CDR3 protein: ASSFLLLTAGYGYT

V gene: TRBV2
CDR3 length: 13
clone size: NA
J gene: TRBJ1-4
CDR3 protein: ASSEALRSWEKLF

V gene: TRBV7-6
CDR3 length: 14
clone size: NA
J gene: TRBJ2-3
CDR3 protein: ASSLLAGGTTDTQY

V gene: TRBV5-1
CDR3 length: 13
clone size: NA
J gene: TRBJ1-5
CDR3 protein: ASSLEGGRNQPQH

V gene: TRBV7-2
CDR3 length: 11
clone size: NA
J gene: TRBJ1-1
CDR3 protein: ASSSGTDGWAF

V gene: TRBV4-2
CDR3 length: 15
clone size: NA
J gene: TRBJ2-1
CDR3 protein: ASSQGDGTSSYNEQF

V gene: TRBV15
CDR3 length: 18
clone size: NA
J gene: TRBJ2-1
CDR3 protein: ATSRDRGLLRGTVYNEQF

V gene: TRBV9
CDR3 length: 12
clone size: once
J gene: TRBJ1-3
CDR3 protein: ASSGTGSGNTIY

V gene: TRBV6-5
CDR3 length: 10
clone size: once
J gene: TRBJ1-2
CDR3 protein: ASRTPGHGYT

V gene: TRBV7-2
CDR3 length: 13
clone size: NA
J gene: TRBJ2-2
CDR3 protein: ASRSRDYNTGELF

V gene: TRBV2
CDR3 length: 12
clone size: NA
J gene: TRBJ2-1
CDR3 protein: ASSGRLAYNEQF

V gene: TRBV7-9
CDR3 length: 11
clone size: few
J gene: TRBJ1-1
CDR3 protein: ASRSRENTEAF

V gene: TRBV19
CDR3 length: 11
clone size: NA
J gene: TRBJ2-7
CDR3 protein: ASSTGQGNEQY

V gene: TRBV19
CDR3 length: 12
clone size: few
J gene: TRBJ1-2
CDR3 protein: ASSTGQARHGYT

V gene: TRBV11-3
CDR3 length: 15
clone size: once
J gene: TRBJ2-3
CDR3 protein: ASSGGWGQGITDTQY

V gene: TRBV30
CDR3 length: 10
clone size: few
J gene: TRBJ1-2
CDR3 protein: AWSGGARGYT

V gene: TRBV6-4
CDR3 length: 15
clone size: NA
J gene: TRBJ2-5
CDR3 protein: ASSGYRLAGGGETQY

V gene: TRBV19
CDR3 length: 11
clone size: once
J gene: TRBJ1-2
CDR3 protein: ASSWTGLYGYT

V gene: TRBV27
CDR3 length: 11
clone size: NA
J gene: TRBJ2-1
CDR3 protein: ASSSQLYNEQF

V gene: TRBV25-1
CDR3 length: 10
clone size: once
J gene: TRBJ2-1
CDR3 protein: ASSENGKGQF

V gene: TRBV2
CDR3 length: 12
clone size: few
J gene: TRBJ2-7
CDR3 protein: ASSTGLAGYEQY

V gene: TRBV7-9
CDR3 length: 11
clone size: NA
J gene: TRBJ1-1
CDR3 protein: ASSFTGIPEAF

V gene: TRBV6-9
CDR3 length: 14
clone size: NA
J gene: TRBJ2-6
CDR3 protein: ASRYLQGSGANVLT

V gene: TRBV18
CDR3 length: 12
clone size: NA
J gene: TRBJ2-5
CDR3 protein: ASGDRVGQETQY

V gene: TRBV9
CDR3 length: 13
clone size: NA
J gene: TRBJ2-3
CDR3 protein: ASRRGGGLTDTQY

V gene: TRBV6-4
CDR3 length: 12
clone size: NA
J gene: TRBJ1-6
CDR3 protein: ASSDGQGNSPLH